A selection of T cell receptor beta chains follows, all from one sample in a study of blood T cells in healthy people across ages. TCRdb re-called the 5' RACE reads through MiXCR, storing one row per CDR3 protein. The data hold roughly 2 million distinct CDR3 sequences, with about 50% observed a single time. Sequencing was performed on blood. Receptors were obtained from a woman in her forties in good health. Both conserved end residues are trimmed from each CDR3. Where a row states a size, it is once, few, many or the class of an expanded clone; other rows omit it.

j_gene: TRBJ2-5; abundance: .; v_gene: TRBV9; CDR3aa: ASSVESGIKRETQY
j_gene: TRBJ1-5; abundance: few; v_gene: TRBV7-9; CDR3aa: ASSTGQGVVRGQPQH
j_gene: .; abundance: .; v_gene: TRBV29-1; CDR3aa: SVLGQSNEQY
j_gene: TRBJ2-3; abundance: .; v_gene: TRBV7-2; CDR3aa: TSSPWSASTDTQY
j_gene: TRBJ2-1; abundance: .; v_gene: TRBV10-3; CDR3aa: AISQEQGSNNEQF
j_gene: TRBJ2-1; abundance: .; v_gene: TRBV27; CDR3aa: ASSSLFLRSSLRTTSGGDNEQF
j_gene: TRBJ2-3; abundance: .; v_gene: TRBV5-1; CDR3aa: ASSLVTGLGADTQY
j_gene: .; abundance: .; v_gene: TRBV7-2; CDR3aa: ASSSSGQAYNEQY
j_gene: TRBJ2-1; abundance: .; v_gene: TRBV7-9; CDR3aa: ASSSTDGRQTYNEQF
j_gene: TRBJ2-1; abundance: few; v_gene: TRBV9; CDR3aa: ASSVADYNEQF
j_gene: .; abundance: few; v_gene: TRBV7-9; CDR3aa: ASSLEPGQSSYEQY
j_gene: TRBJ2-3; abundance: .; v_gene: TRBV6-1; CDR3aa: ASSEIGGEDTQY
j_gene: TRBJ2-3; abundance: once; v_gene: TRBV18; CDR3aa: ASSPSDGLTDTQY
j_gene: TRBJ2-5; abundance: few; v_gene: TRBV7-2; CDR3aa: ASSRHSGTGLETQY
j_gene: TRBJ1-2; abundance: few; v_gene: TRBV28; CDR3aa: ASNSPGQGYGYT
j_gene: TRBJ2-7; abundance: .; v_gene: TRBV5-1; CDR3aa: ASSVSGQQHYEQY
j_gene: TRBJ2-1; abundance: once; v_gene: TRBV7-9; CDR3aa: ASSSIWAALSYNEQF
j_gene: .; abundance: .; v_gene: TRBV14; CDR3aa: ASSQGKKDRVGETQY